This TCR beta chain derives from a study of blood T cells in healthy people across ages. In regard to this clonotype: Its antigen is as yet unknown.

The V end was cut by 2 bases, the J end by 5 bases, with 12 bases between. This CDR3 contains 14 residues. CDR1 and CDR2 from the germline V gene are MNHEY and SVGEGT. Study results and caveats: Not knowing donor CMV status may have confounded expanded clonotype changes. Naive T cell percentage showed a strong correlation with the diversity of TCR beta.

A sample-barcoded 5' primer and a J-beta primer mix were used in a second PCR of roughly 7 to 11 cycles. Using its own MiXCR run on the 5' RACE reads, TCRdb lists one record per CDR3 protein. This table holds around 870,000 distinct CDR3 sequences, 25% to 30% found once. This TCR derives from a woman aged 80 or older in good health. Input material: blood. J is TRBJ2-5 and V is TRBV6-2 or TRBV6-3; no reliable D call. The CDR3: CASSYRTLGETQYF. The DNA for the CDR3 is TGTGCCAGCAGTTACAGAACGCTGGGGGAGACCCAGTACTTC.